The rows below give T cell receptor beta chains drawn from one sample of a study of blood T cells in healthy people across ages. TCRdb reanalysed the 5' RACE reads using MiXCR and keeps one entry per CDR3 protein. Of about 570,000 distinct CDR3 sequences detected, 25% to 30% appear once; the ten largest clones hold less than 20%. Sample: blood. The receptors were gathered from a woman aged 70 to 79 in good health. Each CDR3 is given with its conserved first and last residue. The D gene is left open where the match is weak. Rows may omit the clone size; those that give it use once, few, many or a size class.

TRBV29-1	TRBD1	-	TRBJ1-2	CSVETDVRTGPNYGYTF	TGCAGCGTCGAAACGGACGTCAGGACAGGGCCGAACTATGGCTACACCTTC
TRBV21-1	-	few	TRBJ2-1	CASSKGSTALFYNEQFF	TGTGCCAGCAGCAAAGGGTCGACAGCCCTTTTTTACAATGAGCAGTTCTTC
TRBV25-1	-	many	TRBJ1-1	CASSEQGTAIHTEAFF	TGTGCCAGCAGTGAACAAGGCACAGCTATACACACTGAAGCTTTCTTT
TRBV5-5	-	-	TRBJ1-4	CASSFDTTGEKLFF	TGTGCCAGCAGTTTTGACACAACGGGAGAAAAACTGTTTTTT
TRBV4-2	-	-	TRBJ1-2	CASSHETGANYGYTF	TGTGCCAGCAGCCACGAGACAGGAGCTAACTATGGCTACACCTTC
TRBV28	-	-	TRBJ2-6	CASSSGQPSGANVLTF	TGTGCCAGCAGTTCAGGACAGCCCTCTGGGGCCAACGTCCTGACTTTC
TRBV20-1	-	few	TRBJ2-3	CSAKTGGRGDTQYF	TGCAGTGCAAAAACAGGAGGCCGGGGGGATACGCAGTATTTT
TRBV20-1	-	-	TRBJ1-5	CSARAHEGNQPQHF	TGCAGTGCTAGAGCCCATGAAGGGAATCAGCCCCAGCATTTT
TRBV4-2	TRBD1	-	TRBJ2-7	CASSQEGGAAYEQYF	TGTGCCAGCAGCCAAGAAGGGGGCGCTGCCTACGAGCAGTACTTC
TRBV5-1	TRBD1	-	TRBJ1-1	CASNTGGTDTEAFF	TGCGCCAGCAATACAGGGGGCACGGACACTGAAGCTTTCTTT
TRBV7-9	TRBD1	-	TRBJ2-5	CASSLWTGQETQYF	TGTGCCAGCAGCTTATGGACAGGGCAAGAGACCCAGTACTTC
TRBV6-2/TRBV6-3	TRBD2	few	TRBJ2-5	CASTPGGAGGETQYF	TGTGCCAGCACCCCGGGCGGGGCGGGGGGAGAGACCCAGTACTTC
TRBV11-3	-	-	TRBJ2-1	CASSPVMSLNEQFF	TGTGCCAGCAGCCCCGTCATGAGTCTGAATGAGCAGTTCTTC
TRBV29-1	-	-	TRBJ2-5	CSVVLWEQETQYF	TGCAGCGTTGTTTTGTGGGAACAAGAGACCCAGTACTTC
TRBV6-5	TRBD1	-	TRBJ2-7	CASITGGTGGFYEQYF	TGTGCCAGCATTACAGGAGGGACAGGGGGCTTCTACGAGCAGTACTTC
TRBV29-1	TRBD1	-	TRBJ2-5	CSVDRRGRRETQYF	TGCAGCGTTGATAGAAGGGGGCGGAGGGAGACCCAGTACTTC
TRBV15	-	-	TRBJ2-7	CATSNPGVMHEQYF	TGTGCCACCAGCAATCCAGGGGTTATGCACGAGCAGTACTTC
TRBV5-1	-	-	TRBJ1-2	CASSLNFGRETYGYTF	TGCGCCAGCAGCTTGAATTTCGGCAGGGAGACCTATGGCTACACCTTC
TRBV7-7	-	few	TRBJ2-1	CASSAQGRGEQFF	TGTGCTAGCAGCGCCCAGGGGAGAGGTGAGCAGTTCTTC
TRBV9	TRBD2	-	TRBJ2-3	CASSVELAEPTDTQYF	TGTGCCAGCAGCGTAGAACTAGCGGAACCCACAGATACGCAGTATTTT
TRBV20-1	-	-	TRBJ1-2	CSARTEFNYGYTF	TGCAGTGCTAGGACTGAGTTTAACTATGGCTACACCTTC
TRBV20-1	-	-	TRBJ2-3	CSASALSGDTQYF	TGCAGTGCTAGTGCGCTATCTGGGGATACGCAGTATTTT
TRBV4-1	-	few	TRBJ2-1	CASSQDKTGLDEQFF	TGCGCCAGCAGCCAAGATAAGACCGGACTCGATGAGCAGTTCTTC
TRBV7-2	-	few	TRBJ2-2	CASSWVGTSNTGELFF	TGTGCCAGCAGCTGGGTAGGGACTTCGAACACCGGGGAGCTGTTTTTT
TRBV9	-	few	TRBJ2-1	CASSVVGASEQFF	TGTGCCAGCAGCGTAGTGGGGGCGTCGGAGCAGTTCTTC
TRBV7-2	TRBD2	many	TRBJ2-5	CASSKGLAGQETQYF	TGTGCCAGCAGCAAGGGACTAGCGGGACAAGAGACCCAGTACTTC
TRBV12-3/TRBV12-4	-	few	TRBJ2-1	CASSFYRAQQFF	TGTGCCAGCAGTTTTTACCGTGCCCAGCAGTTCTTC
TRBV20-1	-	once	TRBJ1-2	CSAREVSSKYGYTF	TGCAGTGCTAGAGAAGTATCCTCTAAGTATGGCTACACCTTC
TRBV3-1	TRBD1	-	TRBJ2-7	CASKRQGSYEQYF	TGTGCCAGCAAACGACAGGGATCCTACGAGCAGTACTTC
TRBV7-8	TRBD1	-	TRBJ1-1	CASIRQGAAGTAEAFF	TGTGCCAGCATTCGACAGGGGGCCGCCGGGACGGCTGAAGCTTTCTTT
TRBV4-1	TRBD2	-	TRBJ2-3	CASSQRTSGSTDTQYF	TGCGCCAGCAGCCAACGGACTAGCGGGAGCACAGATACGCAGTATTTT
TRBV5-1	-	few	TRBJ2-2	CASSSGSGNTGELFF	TGCGCCAGCAGCTCTGGTAGCGGTAACACCGGGGAGCTGTTTTTT
TRBV5-8	-	-	TRBJ2-5	CASSPTGALF	TGTGCCAGCAGCCCTACTGGTGCGCTCTTC
TRBV7-9	-	few	TRBJ1-2	CASSSAGGTNGYTF	TGTGCCAGCAGCTCCGCGGGGGGGACAAATGGCTACACCTTC
TRBV6-5	TRBD1	few	TRBJ1-1	CASSPGQGVNTEAFF	TGTGCCAGCAGTCCCGGACAGGGGGTAAACACTGAAGCTTTCTTT
TRBV4-3	-	few	TRBJ1-4	CASSQDWGSTTNEKLFF	TGCGCCAGCAGCCAAGATTGGGGCAGTACAACTAATGAAAAACTGTTTTTT
TRBV10-3	TRBD1	few	TRBJ1-1	CAIRDGQGPGGAFF	TGTGCCATCAGGGACGGACAGGGACCGGGGGGAGCTTTCTTT
TRBV7-2	TRBD2	-	TRBJ2-5	CASSATSGGPTQYF	TGTGCCAGCAGCGCAACTAGCGGGGGGCCCACCCAGTACTTC
TRBV7-3	-	-	TRBJ2-2	CASSLSSTGELFF	TGTGCCAGCAGCTTAAGCAGCACCGGGGAGCTGTTTTTT
TRBV5-1	-	-	TRBJ2-1	CASSGETGSGSYNEQFF	TGCGCCAGCAGCGGAGAAACAGGGTCAGGGTCCTACAATGAGCAGTTCTTC
TRBV20-1	TRBD1	-	TRBJ1-1	CSARGQGAEWTEAFF	TGCAGTGCTAGAGGTCAGGGGGCGGAGTGGACTGAAGCTTTCTTT
TRBV19	TRBD1	few	TRBJ1-1	CASSIGPSAGGNTEAFF	TGTGCCAGTAGTATAGGGCCTTCGGCAGGGGGGAACACTGAAGCTTTCTTT
TRBV4-3	-	few	TRBJ2-3	CASSQTTGRGGTQYF	TGCGCCAGCAGCCAAACTACAGGGCGGGGCGGTACGCAGTATTTT
TRBV18	TRBD1	-	TRBJ1-5	CASSPTVTGVGQPQHF	TGTGCCAGCTCACCGACCGTGACAGGGGTCGGTCAGCCCCAGCATTTT
TRBV6-5	TRBD2	few	TRBJ2-1	CASSYSGTSGAIYNEQFF	TGTGCCAGCAGTTACTCGGGGACTAGCGGGGCAATCTACAATGAGCAGTTCTTC
TRBV11-3	-	-	TRBJ1-4	CASRLRGNEKLFF	TGTGCCAGCAGGTTGAGAGGGAATGAAAAACTGTTTTTT
TRBV5-1	-	-	TRBJ2-7	CASSLGAANSYEQYF	TGCGCCAGCAGCTTAGGGGCAGCCAACTCCTACGAGCAGTACTTC
TRBV12-3/TRBV12-4	-	many	TRBJ2-7	CASSLDTVEQYF	TGTGCCAGCAGCCTAGACACGGTCGAGCAGTACTTC
TRBV20-1	-	-	TRBJ1-2	CSAPQGSANYGYTF	TGCAGTGCCCCACAGGGATCCGCTAACTATGGCTACACCTTC
TRBV4-1	-	-	TRBJ2-1	CARTPGRTHNEQFF	TGCGCCAGGACACCGGGACGTACGCATAATGAGCAGTTCTTC
TRBV5-1	TRBD2	-	TRBJ2-1	CASSLEGGRGLPDNEQFF	TGCGCCAGCAGCTTGGAGGGTGGCCGGGGACTACCAGACAATGAGCAGTTCTTC
TRBV5-1	-	-	TRBJ2-7	CASSQGHYEQYF	TGCGCCAGCAGCCAGGGACATTACGAGCAGTACTTC
TRBV15	TRBD1	few	TRBJ1-1	CATSRQGALNTEAFF	TGTGCCACCAGCAGACAGGGGGCTCTAAACACTGAAGCTTTCTTT